This entry describes one T cell receptor beta chain. A much bigger clone sits one base away, suggesting this may be a read error. The V end lost 8 bases, the J end lost 2 bases, and 12 bases lay between the germline ends. The CDR3 length is 13 residues. CDR1 and CDR2 (germline): SGDLS, YYNGEE. The 5'RACE template-switching step produced TCR cDNA and added a universal primer site and UMIs. TCRdb re-called the 5' RACE reads with MiXCR, one entry per CDR3 protein. The sample has around 140,000 distinct CDR3 sequences; roughly 8% are singletons. The data are from a study of T cells after yellow fever vaccination.

The sample here was CD4+ T cells sorted from PBMCs, taken 5 days after the yellow fever booster vaccination. The chain is built from TRBV9 and TRBJ2-3, with a tentative D call TRBD2 (6 bases). The TCR originated in a man aged 25 to 40 who received the YFV17D yellow fever vaccine. CDR3 protein: CASNGRITDTQYF. As DNA, the CDR3 is TGTGCCAGTAACGGGAGAATCACAGATACGCAGTATTTT.